Listed below are T cell receptor beta chains from one sample, sequenced in a study of T cell changes during pregnancy in multiple sclerosis. The assay was immunoSEQ multiplex PCR, and TCRdb's table has in-frame clones only and misses some. The table lists 40,000 to 45,000 clones, 90% of them singletons, with over 6.5% in the top ten. The material was CD8+ T cells from peripheral blood mononuclear cells, obtained in the third trimester of pregnancy. These TCRs come from a female donor with multiple sclerosis, enrolled in a pregnancy study. CDR3s include the opening cysteine and the closing phenylalanine or tryptophan. A D gene is named only where the DNA matches it firmly. The size of a clone is reported for some rows only, either as once, few or many, or as a class for expanded clones.

>TRBJ1-4|.|TRBV27|TRBD1
CASSPGQPNEKLFF
TGTGCCAGCAGCCCGGGACAGCCGAATGAAAAACTGTTTTTT
>TRBJ2-5|once|TRBV7-9|TRBD2
CASAGSLKGGRVLETQYF
TGTGCCAGCGCCGGAAGTTTGAAGGGCGGGAGGGTTTTAGAGACCCAGTACTTC
>TRBJ2-1|.|TRBV7-9|TRBD2
CASSSILAGADEQFF
TGTGCCAGCAGCTCAATTCTAGCGGGAGCAGATGAGCAGTTCTTC
>TRBJ2-1|.|TRBV7-8|.
CASSFRLGTYNEQFF
TGTGCCAGCAGCTTTCGACTAGGAACCTACAATGAGCAGTTCTTC
>TRBJ2-7|.|TRBV6-1|.
CASTSGPYEQYF
TGTGCCAGCACTTCAGGTCCCTACGAGCAGTACTTC
>TRBJ2-7|.|TRBV5-6|.
CASSLGGGFHEQYF
TGTGCCAGCAGCTTGGGAGGGGGATTCCACGAGCAGTACTTC
>TRBJ2-3|.|TRBV7-3|TRBD2
CASSLGGGASDTQYF
TGTGCCAGCAGCTTGGGCGGGGGGGCCTCCGATACGCAGTATTTT
>TRBJ1-1|.|TRBV6-5|TRBD1
CASRDRGPSNTEAFF
TGTGCCAGCAGGGACAGGGGGCCCTCGAACACTGAAGCTTTCTTT
>TRBJ2-3|.|TRBV4-1|.
CASSQRLPGDTQYF
TGCGCCAGCAGCCAACGGCTCCCCGGGGATACGCAGTATTTT
>TRBJ2-7|.|TRBV13|TRBD1
CASSSRDRDYEQYF
TGTGCCAGCAGCTCCCGGGACAGAGACTACGAGCAGTACTTC
>TRBJ2-7|.|TRBV6-5|.
CASSYSRQFEQYF
TGTGCCAGCAGTTACTCGAGACAGTTCGAGCAGTACTTC
>TRBJ2-3|.|TRBV7-3|TRBD1
CASSFTGALTDTQYF
TGTGCCAGCAGCTTCACAGGGGCCCTAACAGATACGCAGTATTTT
>TRBJ1-2|.|TRBV5-4|.
CASSKQGTRVDGYTF
TGTGCCAGCAGCAAACAGGGAACGAGAGTAGATGGCTACACCTTC
>TRBJ2-1|.|TRBV13|.
CASSPVAGQGLYNEQFF
TGTGCCAGCAGCCCAGTGGCCGGGCAAGGACTTTACAATGAGCAGTTCTTC
>TRBJ2-3|.|TRBV28|.
CASRAEDRHTDTQYF
TGTGCCAGCAGGGCGGAAGACAGACACACAGATACGCAGTATTTT
>TRBJ2-1|.|TRBV4-3|.
CASSQDQDSNEQFF
TGCGCCAGCAGCCAAGATCAGGACTCCAATGAGCAGTTCTTC
>TRBJ1-2|few|TRBV5-1|.
CASSPGSLYGYTF
TGCGCCAGCAGCCCAGGGTCGTTGTATGGCTACACCTTC
>TRBJ2-7|.|TRBV5-4|.
CASSFAREAYEQYF
TGTGCCAGCAGCTTCGCGCGGGAAGCCTACGAGCAGTACTTC
>TRBJ2-1|.|TRBV27|TRBD2
CASSSGSGVNEQFF
TGTGCCAGCAGTTCTGGTAGCGGGGTTAATGAGCAGTTCTTC
>TRBJ1-1|few|TRBV29-1|.
CSAGFGEDTEAFF
TGCAGCGCAGGGTTTGGTGAAGACACTGAAGCTTTCTTT
>TRBJ1-1|once|TRBV23-1|TRBD1
CASSQWDRQRAEAFF
TGCGCCAGCAGTCAATGGGACAGGCAGAGGGCTGAAGCTTTCTTT
>TRBJ1-1|.|TRBV7-8|.
CASSLPSTGNTEAFF
TGTGCCAGCAGCCTGCCGTCCACGGGAAACACTGAAGCTTTCTTT
>TRBJ2-7|.|TRBV30|TRBD2
CAWSWSLAGAGSYEQYF
TGTGCCTGGAGTTGGTCCCTAGCGGGAGCGGGCTCCTACGAGCAGTACTTC
>TRBJ2-5|.|TRBV6-1|.
CALGGVAAQETQYF
TGTGCACTGGGGGGTGTAGCGGCTCAAGAGACCCAGTACTTC
>TRBJ2-2|.|TRBV7-6|.
CASSPTLTGTPSTGELFF
TGTGCCAGCAGCCCAACGCTTACCGGGACTCCTAGCACCGGGGAGCTGTTTTTT
>TRBJ2-2|.|TRBV5-1|.
CASSLPRGGDGNTGELFF
TGCGCCAGCAGCTTGCCACGCGGGGGCGATGGGAACACCGGGGAGCTGTTTTTT
>TRBJ2-3|.|TRBV11-2|TRBD2
CASSLDGRVAGDHTDTQYF
TGTGCCAGCAGCTTAGATGGTAGGGTAGCGGGAGATCACACAGATACGCAGTATTTT
>TRBJ2-7|.|TRBV6-1|.
CASSDLWRRGSYEQYF
TGTGCCAGCAGTGACCTGTGGCGGAGAGGCTCCTACGAGCAGTACTTC
>TRBJ2-1|few|TRBV4-1|.
CASSQEEGLAYTEQFF
TGCGCCAGCAGCCAAGAAGAAGGACTTGCGTACACTGAGCAGTTCTTC
>TRBJ2-7|.|TRBV7-6|.
CASSTGLSDEQYF
TGTGCCAGCAGCACGGGACTCTCAGACGAGCAGTACTTC
>TRBJ1-2|.|TRBV5-5|.
CASSLADAGIPYGYTF
TGTGCCAGCAGCTTGGCAGATGCAGGTATACCCTATGGCTACACCTTC